The sequence of this T cell receptor (beta chain) was determined in a study of tumor-infiltrating lymphocytes in glioblastoma multiforme. Whole-study results and caveats: TCR plus mutation findings rest on a single glioblastoma patient.

TCR beta libraries were built from RNA through three nested multiplex PCR rounds using modified ARM-PCR. TCRdb reprocessed the multiplex PCR reads via MiXCR and lists one record per CDR3 protein. The sample carries about 9,600 distinct CDR3 sequences, roughly 70% recorded once. V was cut by 3 bases and J by 7 bases, with 19 bases left in between. Germline-derived CDR1 and CDR2 are SGHAT and FQNNGV. The CDR3 has 15 amino acids. This clonotype was detected only once. Its target is unknown. The source is a male donor with glioblastoma. The V call is TRBV11-2, the J call TRBJ2-7, with D unclear. Material: brain tumor tissue. CDR3 sequence (DNA): TGTGCCAGCAGCTTCTTTAGCATAGCACTATATGAGCAGTACTTC. Translating it yields CASSFFSIALYEQYF.